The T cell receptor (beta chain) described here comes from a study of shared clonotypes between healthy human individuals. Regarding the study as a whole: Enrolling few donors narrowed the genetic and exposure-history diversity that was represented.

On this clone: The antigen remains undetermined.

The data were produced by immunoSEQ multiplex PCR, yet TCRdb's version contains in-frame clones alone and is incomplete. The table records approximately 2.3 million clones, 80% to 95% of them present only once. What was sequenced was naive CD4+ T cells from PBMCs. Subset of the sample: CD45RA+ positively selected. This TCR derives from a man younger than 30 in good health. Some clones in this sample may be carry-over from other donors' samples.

CDR3 coding DNA: TGTGCCAGTATGGGGACTAGCGGGACACATGAGCAGTTCTTC. Protein sequence: CASMGTSGTHEQFF. The chain combines TRBV19 with TRBJ2-1; 13 bases line up with TRBD2. The CDR3 has 14 amino acids. Germline lookup yields CDR1 LNHDA and CDR2 SQIVND (reference sequence). V was clipped by 7 bases and J by 8 bases; unmatched bases: 5.